The T cell receptor (beta chain) described here comes from a study of beta chain features in type 1 diabetes. At the level of the study: All of the samples together had 95 million to 140 million sorted cells examined. Notes on the study in general: The cDNA sequencing approach could over-represent high-TCR-expressing cells. Moderate yet significant TCRB CDR3 shortening was seen in Type 1 diabetes patients in all four CD4+ subsets.

As every portion of the isolated RNA was reverse transcribed, the sequencing read expressed TCRB transcripts. Assay: immunoSEQ multiplex PCR; the TCRdb copy retains only in-frame clones and omits some. The sample has around 330,000 clones, about 11% seen once. This clone was picked up a small number of times. Its specificity is not known. Trimming took 6 bases from V and 5 from J; bases not matched to a gene: 9. Germline V CDR1 and CDR2: MDHEN, SYDVKM. The CDR3 has 15 residues. What was sequenced was naive CD4+ T cells from blood. The rearrangement uses TRBV28 and TRBJ1-4; 7 positions agree with TRBD1. The receptor was isolated from a woman younger than 45 in good health. CDR3 sequence (DNA): TGTGCCAGCAGCCTAGTCGGCAGGGGGAATGAAAAACTGTTTTTT. Translation: CASSLVGRGNEKLFF.